This TCR beta chain stems from a study of PD-1 blockade in classical Hodgkin lymphoma. Study-wide findings and caveats: Exclusion covered patients beginning nivolumab under 1 year post-ASCT.

This CDR3 is built from 15 residues. V dropped 3 bases and J dropped 3 bases, with 12 bases sitting between them. Germline lookup yields CDR1 LGHNA and CDR2 YNFKEQ. Only in-frame clones appear in the TCRdb table, and some are missing; sequencing was by immunoSEQ multiplex PCR. This sample carries some 45,000 clones, over 75% of them seen once, and the ten largest clones take about 39%. Notes on this clone: Its antigen is unidentified.

The sample's time point: cycle 4 day 1 (C4D1), after six to seven weeks of nivolumab. Exposure to brentuximab vedotin varied, and each patient had relapsed following autologous stem cell transplantation. The sequences come from peripheral blood mononuclear cells (PBMCs), collected before the fourth cycle of nivolumab. The V and J genes are TRBV4-2 and TRBJ2-1, with a possible D match to TRBD2 (5 bases). The TCR sequence derives from a human donor with classical Hodgkin lymphoma. Written as DNA, the CDR3 is TGTGCCAGCAGCCAGCCCCCCACTAGCTACAATGAGCAGTTCTTC. This encodes CASSQPPTSYNEQFF.